The clone carrying this T cell receptor (beta chain) was observed a few times. The sample comes from a study of cytomegalovirus exposure and HLA in healthy donors. PCR amplification relied on 60 Vbeta primers (plus 13 Jbeta primers). The table came from immunoSEQ multiplex PCR; TCRdb's copy has only in-frame clones and leaves some out. The sample has approximately 150,000 clones; roughly 77% are singletons. The junction had 9 bases not matched to a gene; V was cut back by 6 bases and J by 5 bases. The CDR3 runs to 15 residues. Germline loops: CDR1 SEHNR, CDR2 FQNEAQ (reference sequence). The chain employs TRBV7-9 and TRBJ2-5; 10 nucleotides line up with TRBD2. The TCR comes from a man aged 18 to 30 in good health and CMV-seropositive. The sample taken for sequencing was PBMCs. Here the CDR3 reads CASSSGTSEGETQYF. The CDR3 nucleotides read TGTGCCAGCAGTTCCGGGACTAGCGAGGGGGAGACCCAGTACTTC.